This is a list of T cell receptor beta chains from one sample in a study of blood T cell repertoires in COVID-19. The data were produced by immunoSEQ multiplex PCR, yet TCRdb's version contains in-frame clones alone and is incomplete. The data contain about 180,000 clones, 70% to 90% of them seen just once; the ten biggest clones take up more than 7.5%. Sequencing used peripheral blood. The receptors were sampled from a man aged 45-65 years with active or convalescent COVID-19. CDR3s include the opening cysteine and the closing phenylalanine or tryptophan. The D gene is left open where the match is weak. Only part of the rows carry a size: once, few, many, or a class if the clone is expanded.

CDR3aa: CASSPGGTAGELFF
CDR3nt: TGTGCCAGCAGCCCAGGGGGAACGGCCGGGGAGCTGTTTTTT
v_gene: TRBV3-1/TRBV3-2
abundance: .
d_gene: TRBD1
j_gene: TRBJ2-2

CDR3aa: CASRGTGGRETQYF
CDR3nt: TGTGCCAGCAGGGGGACGGGGGGCCGGGAGACCCAGTACTTC
v_gene: TRBV6-5
abundance: once
d_gene: .
j_gene: TRBJ2-5

CDR3aa: CSVGGTGTNTEAFF
CDR3nt: TGCAGCGTTGGGGGGACAGGGACTAACACTGAAGCTTTCTTT
v_gene: TRBV29-1
abundance: .
d_gene: TRBD1
j_gene: TRBJ1-1

CDR3aa: CASSPLGIGTWADTQYF
CDR3nt: TGTGCCAGCAGCCCACTTGGGATCGGGACTTGGGCAGATACGCAGTATTTT
v_gene: TRBV9
abundance: few
d_gene: .
j_gene: TRBJ2-3

CDR3aa: CSGGGQGYEQYF
CDR3nt: TGCAGCGGGGGGGGACAGGGGTACGAGCAGTACTTC
v_gene: TRBV29-1
abundance: .
d_gene: TRBD1
j_gene: TRBJ2-7

CDR3aa: CACLGDGKSYEQYF
CDR3nt: TGTGCCTGTCTTGGAGACGGCAAAAGCTACGAGCAGTACTTC
v_gene: TRBV30
abundance: .
d_gene: .
j_gene: TRBJ2-7

CDR3aa: CASSRGAVYTQYF
CDR3nt: TGTGCCAGCAGCAGGGGGGCAGTATATACGCAGTATTTT
v_gene: TRBV2
abundance: .
d_gene: .
j_gene: TRBJ2-3

CDR3aa: CASSITGAGSPLHF
CDR3nt: TGTGCCAGTAGTATAACAGGGGCCGGTTCACCCCTCCACTTT
v_gene: TRBV19
abundance: .
d_gene: TRBD1
j_gene: TRBJ1-6

CDR3aa: CASSATPEQYF
CDR3nt: TGTGCCAGCAGTGCGACTCCAGAGCAGTACTTC
v_gene: TRBV2
abundance: .
d_gene: .
j_gene: TRBJ2-7

CDR3aa: CASLRQGGDYEQYF
CDR3nt: TGTGCCAGCCTGCGACAGGGGGGGGACTACGAGCAGTACTTC
v_gene: TRBV18
abundance: .
d_gene: TRBD1
j_gene: TRBJ2-7

CDR3aa: CASSQATGTSGRINEQYF
CDR3nt: TGTGCCAGCAGCCAAGCCACTGGGACTAGCGGGAGAATAAATGAGCAGTACTTC
v_gene: TRBV4-2
abundance: .
d_gene: TRBD2
j_gene: TRBJ2-7

CDR3aa: CASTERTSSYNSPLHF
CDR3nt: TGTGCTAGTACGGAGAGAACTAGCTCCTATAATTCACCCCTCCACTTT
v_gene: TRBV12-5
abundance: once
d_gene: .
j_gene: TRBJ1-6

CDR3aa: CATSRDWLTQETQYF
CDR3nt: TGTGCCACCAGCAGAGATTGGTTAACTCAAGAGACCCAGTACTTC
v_gene: TRBV15
abundance: .
d_gene: .
j_gene: TRBJ2-5

CDR3aa: CASSLASSLSTDTQYF
CDR3nt: TGTGCCAGCAGCTTAGCGAGTAGTCTAAGCACAGATACGCAGTATTTT
v_gene: TRBV7-2
abundance: .
d_gene: .
j_gene: TRBJ2-3

CDR3aa: CASSLQPDRGQEQYF
CDR3nt: TGCGCCAGCAGCTTGCAACCCGACAGGGGGCAAGAGCAGTACTTC
v_gene: TRBV5-1
abundance: .
d_gene: TRBD1
j_gene: TRBJ2-7

CDR3aa: CASSLQAGGPGDTQYF
CDR3nt: TGTGCCAGTAGCCTCCAAGCGGGAGGGCCGGGAGATACGCAGTATTTT
v_gene: TRBV19
abundance: .
d_gene: TRBD2
j_gene: TRBJ2-3

CDR3aa: CASSLRDRAYNEQFF
CDR3nt: TGTGCCAGCAGCTTACGGGACAGGGCCTACAATGAGCAGTTCTTC
v_gene: TRBV7-3
abundance: .
d_gene: TRBD1
j_gene: TRBJ2-1

CDR3aa: CASKQGAMGYGYTF
CDR3nt: TGTGCCAGTAAACAGGGGGCGATGGGCTATGGCTACACCTTC
v_gene: TRBV19
abundance: .
d_gene: TRBD1
j_gene: TRBJ1-2

CDR3aa: CASSEAQGSTEAFF
CDR3nt: TGTGCCAGCAGTGAAGCGCAGGGGAGCACTGAAGCTTTCTTT
v_gene: TRBV6-1
abundance: .
d_gene: .
j_gene: TRBJ1-1

CDR3aa: CASSAGFPLGYTF
CDR3nt: TGTGCCAGCAGCGCCGGGTTCCCCTTGGGCTACACCTTC
v_gene: TRBV12-3/TRBV12-4
abundance: .
d_gene: .
j_gene: TRBJ1-2

CDR3aa: CASSFYSGGNTGELFF
CDR3nt: TGTGCCAGCAGCTTCTATAGCGGGGGGAACACCGGGGAGCTGTTTTTT
v_gene: TRBV5-6
abundance: .
d_gene: TRBD2
j_gene: TRBJ2-2

CDR3aa: CASIERGGFREQFF
CDR3nt: TGTGCCAGCATAGAGCGGGGGGGCTTCCGTGAGCAGTTCTTC
v_gene: TRBV7-2
abundance: .
d_gene: TRBD2
j_gene: TRBJ2-1

CDR3aa: CAAVGQHPSPETQYF
CDR3nt: TGTGCCGCCGTGGGACAACACCCATCACCAGAGACCCAGTACTTC
v_gene: TRBV28
abundance: once
d_gene: .
j_gene: TRBJ2-5

CDR3aa: CASSFFRTGGVGVTEAFF
CDR3nt: TGTGCCAGCAGCTTCTTTAGGACAGGGGGCGTTGGGGTCACTGAAGCTTTCTTT
v_gene: TRBV5-4
abundance: .
d_gene: TRBD1
j_gene: TRBJ1-1

CDR3aa: CASRDGQELNTEAFF
CDR3nt: TGTGCCAGCAGGGACGGACAGGAGTTGAACACTGAAGCTTTCTTT
v_gene: TRBV6-5
abundance: .
d_gene: TRBD1
j_gene: TRBJ1-1

CDR3aa: CASTQGRVNTEAFF
CDR3nt: TGTGCCAGCACACAGGGGCGGGTAAACACTGAAGCTTTCTTT
v_gene: TRBV7-2
abundance: .
d_gene: TRBD1
j_gene: TRBJ1-1

CDR3aa: CASTPEETQYF
CDR3nt: TGTGCCAGCACCCCGGAAGAGACCCAGTACTTC
v_gene: TRBV2
abundance: .
d_gene: .
j_gene: TRBJ2-5

CDR3aa: CASSTIDRGYEQYF
CDR3nt: TGTGCCAGTAGTACGATCGACAGGGGCTACGAGCAGTACTTC
v_gene: TRBV19
abundance: .
d_gene: TRBD1
j_gene: TRBJ2-7

CDR3aa: CASSPRQGLTWGYTF
CDR3nt: TGTGCCAGCAGCCCAAGACAGGGGTTGACATGGGGCTACACCTTC
v_gene: TRBV5-4
abundance: once
d_gene: TRBD1
j_gene: TRBJ1-2

CDR3aa: CASSAMTGGSPLHF
CDR3nt: TGTGCCAGCAGCGCGATGACTGGGGGCTCACCCCTCCACTTT
v_gene: TRBV11-2
abundance: .
d_gene: .
j_gene: TRBJ1-6

CDR3aa: CASSLPGQERNSNQPQHF
CDR3nt: TGTGCCAGCAGCTTACCAGGACAGGAGCGCAATAGCAATCAGCCCCAGCATTTT
v_gene: TRBV7-7
abundance: .
d_gene: TRBD1
j_gene: TRBJ1-5

CDR3aa: CASSDPGNNEKLFF
CDR3nt: TGTGCCAGCAGCGATCCAGGAAATAATGAAAAACTGTTTTTT
v_gene: TRBV9
abundance: .
d_gene: .
j_gene: TRBJ1-4

CDR3aa: CASSFNSGRMGETQYF
CDR3nt: TGTGCCAGCAGCTTCAACAGCGGGAGAATGGGAGAGACCCAGTACTTC
v_gene: TRBV7-6
abundance: .
d_gene: TRBD2
j_gene: TRBJ2-5

CDR3aa: CASSAGQGATYEQYF
CDR3nt: TGTGCCAGCAGCGCGGGACAGGGGGCCACCTACGAGCAGTACTTC
v_gene: TRBV9
abundance: .
d_gene: TRBD1
j_gene: TRBJ2-7

CDR3aa: CASSLDEENRPVLEQYF
CDR3nt: TGTGCCAGCAGCTTAGATGAGGAGAACAGGCCTGTGTTAGAGCAGTACTTC
v_gene: TRBV7-2
abundance: .
d_gene: .
j_gene: TRBJ2-7

CDR3aa: CASSSLRTGTGGNYGYTF
CDR3nt: TGTGCCAGCAGCTCATTACGTACCGGGACAGGGGGGAACTATGGCTACACCTTC
v_gene: TRBV3-1/TRBV3-2
abundance: .
d_gene: TRBD1
j_gene: TRBJ1-2

CDR3aa: CASRPQTGAFGTDTQYF
CDR3nt: TGTGCCAGCAGGCCTCAGACAGGGGCATTCGGCACAGATACGCAGTATTTT
v_gene: TRBV2
abundance: .
d_gene: TRBD1
j_gene: TRBJ2-3

CDR3aa: CASSRTSGSTDTQYF
CDR3nt: TGCGCCAGCAGTAGGACTAGCGGAAGCACAGATACGCAGTATTTT
v_gene: TRBV10-1
abundance: .
d_gene: TRBD2
j_gene: TRBJ2-3

CDR3aa: CASSLGPGNTEAFF
CDR3nt: TGTGCCAGCAGCTTAGGCCCAGGAAACACTGAAGCTTTCTTT
v_gene: TRBV5-4
abundance: .
d_gene: .
j_gene: TRBJ1-1

CDR3aa: CAISETTGEQYF
CDR3nt: TGTGCCATCAGTGAGACAACAGGCGAGCAGTACTTC
v_gene: TRBV10-3
abundance: .
d_gene: .
j_gene: TRBJ2-7

CDR3aa: CASSVESVRGSYEQYF
CDR3nt: TGTGCCAGCAGCGTAGAATCGGTCAGGGGCTCCTACGAGCAGTACTTC
v_gene: TRBV9
abundance: .
d_gene: .
j_gene: TRBJ2-7

CDR3aa: CASSLRRLSSAAYEQYF
CDR3nt: TGCGCCAGCAGCTTGAGGCGGTTGTCCAGCGCGGCCTACGAGCAGTACTTC
v_gene: TRBV5-1
abundance: .
d_gene: .
j_gene: TRBJ2-7

CDR3aa: CASSYSISGNQPQHF
CDR3nt: TGTGCCAGCAGTTACTCGATTTCAGGAAATCAGCCCCAGCATTTT
v_gene: TRBV6-5
abundance: once
d_gene: .
j_gene: TRBJ1-5

CDR3aa: CASTTQGSGTIYF
CDR3nt: TGTGCCAGCACAACTCAGGGGTCGGGGACCATATATTTT
v_gene: TRBV5-4
abundance: .
d_gene: .
j_gene: TRBJ1-3

CDR3aa: CSVTSGTDNQPQHF
CDR3nt: TGCAGCGTGACCTCCGGGACAGATAATCAGCCCCAGCATTTT
v_gene: TRBV29-1
abundance: .
d_gene: TRBD1
j_gene: TRBJ1-5

CDR3aa: CASGLGQGSPEFNTEAFF
CDR3nt: TGTGCTAGTGGTTTGGGACAGGGGAGTCCAGAGTTTAACACTGAAGCTTTCTTT
v_gene: TRBV12-5
abundance: .
d_gene: TRBD1
j_gene: TRBJ1-1

CDR3aa: CSVEEVLAGGLENEQYF
CDR3nt: TGCAGCGTTGAAGAAGTACTAGCGGGAGGGCTGGAGAACGAGCAGTACTTC
v_gene: TRBV29-1
abundance: .
d_gene: TRBD2
j_gene: TRBJ2-7

CDR3aa: CASSSQGSVNTIYF
CDR3nt: TGTGCCAGCAGTAGTCAGGGATCGGTAAACACCATATATTTT
v_gene: TRBV28
abundance: few
d_gene: .
j_gene: TRBJ1-3

CDR3aa: CASSRTGGGTEAFF
CDR3nt: TGTGCCAGCAGCCGAACAGGGGGCGGCACTGAAGCTTTCTTT
v_gene: TRBV3-1/TRBV3-2
abundance: .
d_gene: TRBD1
j_gene: TRBJ1-1

CDR3aa: CASSPQGTYEQYF
CDR3nt: TGTGCCAGCAGCCCCCAGGGGACCTACGAGCAGTACTTC
v_gene: TRBV3-1/TRBV3-2
abundance: once
d_gene: .
j_gene: TRBJ2-7

CDR3aa: CASRSDSRGYTF
CDR3nt: TGTGCCAGCAGGTCGGACAGCCGTGGCTACACCTTC
v_gene: TRBV12-3/TRBV12-4
abundance: once
d_gene: .
j_gene: TRBJ1-2

CDR3aa: CASSKDRAGSTNEKLFF
CDR3nt: TGTGCCAGCAGCAAAGACAGGGCGGGATCCACTAATGAAAAACTGTTTTTT
v_gene: TRBV5-4
abundance: .
d_gene: TRBD1
j_gene: TRBJ1-4

CDR3aa: CASSPSRGFTDTQYF
CDR3nt: TGTGCCAGCAGCCCGAGTCGGGGATTCACAGATACGCAGTATTTT
v_gene: TRBV7-9
abundance: .
d_gene: .
j_gene: TRBJ2-3